A single sample is the source of the 32 T cell receptor beta chains below, sequenced in a study of T cell responses to AZD1222 COVID-19 vaccine (dated by TCRdb to the early 2020s). The method was the immunoSEQ multiplex PCR assay. TCRdb limited this immuneACCESS table to in-frame rearrangements with V and J called. A share of clones is missing; checked studies link under half to unresolved V genes, and the rest is unexplained. The sample has approximately 150,000 clones on record, just over 90% of them singletons. 1.9% of the sample rests with the top ten. Read against the paper, the sample's time point label means: about 28 days (+/-7) after the second vaccine dose. This sample comprised peripheral blood, obtained 28 days after the second AZD1222 dose. All receptors come from an adult who received the AZD1222 COVID-19 vaccine.

A single count supports this clone. Mismatch with germline at one junction end may stem from a read error. The chain couples TRBV5-1 to TRBJ1-3, with TRBD1 matching 8 bases. Germline-derived CDR1 and CDR2 are SGHRS and YFSETQ. The CDR3 spans 13 residues. CDR3 in DNA: TGCGCCAGCAGCCCGGGACAGGTACAATCCATTCATTTT. Translation: CASSPGQVQSIHF.

The V gene is TRBV7-9, the J gene TRBJ2-1; D not certain. Deletions cut 2 bases from V and 7 bases from J, with 24 bases between. Germline V gives CDR1 SEHNR, CDR2 FQNEAQ (reference sequence). CDR3 length: 18 amino acids. The DNA of the CDR3 is TGTGCCAGCAGCTTATTAGGGTTTGGAGAACGATGGATGAATGAGCAGTTCTTC. This encodes CASSLLGFGERWMNEQFF.

A few counts support this clone. The chain couples TRBV4-1 to TRBJ1-2; D unclear. The CDR3 totals 13 residues. Trimming left V 5 bases short and J 7 bases short, with 14 bases between. CDR1 is MGHRA, CDR2 YSYEKL, per germline. CDR3 sequence (DNA): TGCGCCAGCAGCTACGAGGTCGATCTTGGCTACACCTTC. Protein sequence: CASSYEVDLGYTF.

The rearrangement uses TRBV9 and TRBJ1-3; no definite D call. Trimming removed 0 bases at V and 4 bases at J, with 11 bases between. Germline V lookup: CDR1 SGDLS, CDR2 YYNGEE. The CDR3 has 15 amino acids. CDR3 residues: CASSVAGDKGNTIYF. The DNA of the CDR3 is TGTGCCAGCAGCGTAGCAGGAGATAAGGGAAACACCATATATTTT.

The genes are TRBV6-5 and TRBJ1-1; 7 bases agree with TRBD1. The junction had 5 bases not matched to a gene; V was cut back by 6 bases and J by 7 bases. The germline gives CDR1 MNHEY, CDR2 SVGAGI. The CDR3 runs to 12 residues. In DNA form, the CDR3 reads TGTGCCAGCAGCCGACAGGGCGGTGAAGCTTTCTTT. Amino acids: CASSRQGGEAFF.

The genes are TRBV12-3 or TRBV12-4 and TRBJ1-2, with a weak D call TRBD1 (6 bases). V shed 6 bases and J shed 4 bases, with 12 bases lying between them. This CDR3 is built from 13 residues. In DNA form, the CDR3 reads TGTGCCAGCAGCCCACAGGGAGGCTATGGCTACACCTTC. Its translation is CASSPQGGYGYTF.

The CDR3 region has the DNA TGTGCCAGCAGCCTACGTGGACTAGCGGGAGAGCAGTTCTTC. Translated, it gives CASSLRGLAGEQFF. The rearrangement joins TRBV9 to TRBJ2-1, with 12 positions matching TRBD2. The ends lost 4 bases at V and 10 bases at J; junction bases unmatched: 6. There are 14 residues in the CDR3. CDR1 SGDLS and CDR2 YYNGEE come from the germline V gene.

The chain uses TRBV9 and TRBJ1-1; the match to TRBD1 covers 7 bases. V gave up 4 bases and J gave up 1 base; unmatched junction bases: 7. CDR3 length: 15 residues. Germline CDR1 is SGDLS and CDR2 is YYNGEE. The CDR3 DNA sequence: TGTGCCAGCAGCACATCGACAGGGTCGAACACTGAAGCTTTCTTT. The encoded protein is CASSTSTGSNTEAFF. Filled out from reference TRBV9 and TRBJ1-1, the complete variable domain reads DSGVTQTPKHLITATGQRVTLRCSPRSGDLSVYWYQQSLDQGLQFLIQYYNGEERAKGNILERFSAQQFPDLHSELNLSSLELGDSALYFCASSTSTGSNTEAFFGQGTRLTVV.

V gene TRBV3-1 (or the pseudogene TRBV3-2) combines with J gene TRBJ1-2; D is possibly TRBD1 (5 bases). V was pared by 2 bases and J by 8 bases, with 15 bases between. CDR1 is LGHDT and CDR2 is YNNKEL in the germline V gene (reference sequence). The CDR3 extends over 14 amino acids. In DNA, the CDR3 is TGTGCCAGCAGCCAACTAGAGGGGCCTGGCGGCTACACCTTC. Encoded protein: CASSQLEGPGGYTF.

The chain uses TRBV6-5 and TRBJ2-1, with 14 bases matching TRBD2. V was pared by 4 bases and J by 5 bases, with 4 bases of the junction left unmatched. The CDR3 length is 16 residues. The V gene's germline CDR1 is MNHEY and CDR2 SVGAGI. CDR3 DNA sequence: TGTGCCAGCAGTTCCTCGACTAGCGGGGGGGACAATGAGCAGTTCTTC. This gives the protein CASSSSTSGGDNEQFF.

This clone was recorded only once. Other nucleotide sequences from this sample produce the same CDR3. The V and J genes are TRBV29-1 and TRBJ1-1; D unclear. This CDR3 has 12 amino acids. With 7 bases removed from V and 2 bases from J, the gap between germline ends came to 11 bases. Germline V gene data show CDR1 as SQVTM and CDR2 as ANQGSEA. This chain's CDR3 is CSATTVNTEAFF. The CDR3 nucleotides read TGCAGCGCTACGACGGTTAACACTGAAGCTTTCTTT.

The V call is TRBV3-1 (or the pseudogene TRBV3-2), the J call TRBJ2-2; TRBD1 matches at 9 bases. CDR3 length: 14 residues. V was pared by 7 bases and J by 5 bases, with 5 bases of the junction left unmatched. Per germline, CDR1 LGHDT and CDR2 YNNKEL (reference sequence). The CDR3 loop is CASTTGGPTGELFF. CDR3 DNA: TGTGCCAGCACCACAGGGGGCCCGACCGGGGAGCTGTTTTTT.

Of note for this clone: The same CDR3 is also encoded by other DNA sequences in this sample. This chain links TRBV2 with TRBJ2-7; D possibly matches TRBD1 or TRBD2 (5 bases each). The CDR3 totals 12 residues. The germline V gene encodes CDR1 SNHLY and CDR2 FYNNEI. The germline V and J ends were trimmed by 6 bases and 0 bases, with 6 bases remaining between them. The CDR3 region is CASRGDSYEQYF. CDR3 DNA sequence: TGTGCCAGCAGGGGGGACTCCTACGAGCAGTACTTC.

This clone was detected only once. The chain carries TRBV9 and TRBJ2-3, with TRBD1 as a possible D gene (5 bases). Germline V gene lookup returns CDR1 SGDLS and CDR2 YYNGEE. The CDR3 runs 14 residues. Between the trimmed V and J ends, which lost 4 bases and 2 bases, there was a span of 11 bases. DNA for the CDR3: TGTGCCAGCAGCATGGACACATCCACAGATACGCAGTATTTT. It encodes CASSMDTSTDTQYF.

The chain combines TRBV7-9 with TRBJ2-3; D may correspond to TRBD1 or TRBD2 (5 bases each). Germline V lookup: CDR1 SEHNR, CDR2 FQNEAQ (reference sequence). V was trimmed by 3 bases and J by 4 bases, leaving 17 bases between them. The CDR3 has 16 amino acids. The CDR3 loop is CASSLGRGKVADTQYF. The CDR3 DNA is TGTGCCAGCAGCTTGGGACGGGGCAAAGTGGCAGATACGCAGTATTTT.

The chain recombines TRBV7-9 with TRBJ1-2; perhaps TRBD1 as D (5 bases). V lost 2 bases and J 0 bases, leaving 7 bases between the germline ends. There are 14 residues in the CDR3. Germline-derived CDR1 and CDR2 are SEHNR and FQNEAQ (reference sequence). CDR3 nucleotides: TGTGCCAGCAGCTTACAGGGATCTAACTATGGCTACACCTTC. It is translated as CASSLQGSNYGYTF.

This rearrangement joins TRBV20-1 to TRBJ1-2; D is unclear. The V gene's germline CDR1 is DFQATT and CDR2 SNEGSKA (reference sequence). The CDR3 loop spans 10 amino acids. This CDR3 reads CSAFRYGYTF. In DNA, the CDR3 is TGCAGCGCATTTCGCTATGGCTACACCTTC.

The gene calls are TRBV3-1 (or the pseudogene TRBV3-2) and TRBJ1-4; no firm D call. V was clipped by 4 bases and J by 4 bases, with 10 bases between them. The CDR3 runs 14 residues. From germline, CDR1 is LGHDT and CDR2 YNNKEL (reference sequence). The CDR3 DNA follows: TGTGCCAGCAGCCCCGGGATCGTTAATGAAAAACTGTTTTTT. Its translation is CASSPGIVNEKLFF.

This rearrangement joins TRBV19 to TRBJ1-4, with D maybe TRBD1 (6 bases). Per the germline V gene, CDR1 is LNHDA and CDR2 is SQIVND (reference sequence). This CDR3 region has 13 residues. The V gene lost 11 bases and the J gene lost 7 bases, with 17 bases spanning the gap. CDR3 loop: CALGGGPGEKLFF. CDR3 nucleotides: TGTGCCTTAGGAGGGGGTCCCGGTGAAAAACTGTTTTTT.

The rearrangement uses TRBV6-5 and TRBJ2-2, with D perhaps TRBD1 (6 bases). Trimming cost V 0 bases and J 0 bases, with 8 bases left between them. Germline V gene lookup returns CDR1 MNHEY and CDR2 SVGAGI. This CDR3 region has 16 residues. The CDR3 reads CASSYSGTPNTGELFF. Written as DNA, the CDR3 is TGTGCCAGCAGTTACTCAGGGACACCGAACACCGGGGAGCTGTTTTTT.

The chain carries TRBV2 and TRBJ2-3; 7 bases map to TRBD1. The CDR3 runs 14 residues. V gave up 6 bases and J gave up 4 bases; unmatched junction bases: 7. From germline, CDR1 is SNHLY and CDR2 FYNNEI. The CDR3 nucleotides read TGTGCCAGCAGACAGGGGAAGGTAGCAGATACGCAGTATTTT. Encoded protein: CASRQGKVADTQYF.

The V and J genes are TRBV4-1 and TRBJ1-4; D is uncertain. This CDR3 has 19 residues. Trimming shortened V by 0 bases and J by 3 bases, and 20 bases separated the two germline ends. Germline CDR1 and CDR2: MGHRA and YSYEKL. The CDR3 nucleotides read TGCGCCAGCAGCCAAGATCGGACCCAAATCCGCGCGGCTAATGAAAAACTGTTTTTT. This translates into CASSQDRTQIRAANEKLFF.

The genes are TRBV19 and TRBJ1-4; D unclear. The CDR3 runs to 15 residues. Trimming took off 4 bases at V and 1 base at J, with 10 bases between the two ends. CDR1 is LNHDA and CDR2 is SQIVND in the germline V gene (reference sequence). CDR3 loop: CASSNPGRTNEKLFF. CDR3 coding DNA: TGTGCCAGTAGTAATCCGGGTCGAACTAATGAAAAACTGTTTTTT.

V and J are TRBV12-5 and TRBJ2-3; 13 bases match TRBD2. The CDR3 is made up of 17 amino acids. V was pared by 1 base and J by 3 bases, with 4 bases of the junction left unmatched. Germline V gene lookup returns CDR1 LGHNT and CDR2 FRNRAP. CDR3 sequence: CASGLGLAGGGTDTQYF. CDR3 coding DNA: TGTGCTAGTGGTTTGGGACTAGCGGGAGGTGGTACAGATACGCAGTATTTT.

The V call is TRBV5-1, the J call TRBJ1-4; D remains ambiguous. Trimming pared 1 base from V and 5 bases from J, leaving 12 bases between. The CDR3 runs to 15 residues. Germline-derived CDR1 and CDR2 are SGHRS and YFSETQ. CDR3 nucleotides: TGCGCCAGCAGCTTGAGGGTCACCGGAAATGAAAAACTGTTTTTT. Protein sequence: CASSLRVTGNEKLFF.

The chain uses TRBV6-5 and TRBJ1-1; the D is unclear. CDR1 and CDR2 (germline): MNHEY, SVGAGI. The V end was cut by 2 bases, the J end by 7 bases, with 8 bases between. This CDR3 is 12 amino acids long. In DNA, the CDR3 is TGTGCCAGCAGTTACCCCGGCAGTGAAGCTTTCTTT. This gives the protein CASSYPGSEAFF.

The chain combines TRBV7-9 with TRBJ1-2, with unresolved D. CDR1 and CDR2 from the germline V gene are SEHNR and FQNEAQ (reference sequence). The V gene lost 3 bases and the J gene lost 1 base, with 15 bases spanning the gap. The CDR3 has 16 residues. CDR3 region: CASSFYGSGFNYGYTF. The CDR3 nucleotides read TGTGCCAGCAGCTTTTATGGGAGCGGGTTTAACTATGGCTACACCTTC.

CDR3 region: CASSYSGRSLEPQHF. CDR3 bases: TGTGCCAGCAGTTACTCCGGCAGGTCCCTAGAGCCCCAGCATTTT. The gene calls are TRBV6-2 or TRBV6-3 and TRBJ1-5, with D uncertain. The CDR3 length is 15 residues. Between the trimmed V and J ends, which lost 0 bases and 8 bases, there was a span of 14 bases. Germline V gene data show CDR1 as MNHEY and CDR2 as SVGEGT.

The gene calls are TRBV5-8 and TRBJ1-6, with 7 bases identical to TRBD1. Trimming at V came to 3 bases and at J to 7 bases, leaving 4 bases not matched to a gene. The CDR3 contains 14 residues. Germline CDR1 and CDR2: SGHTS and YDEGEE. In DNA, the CDR3 is TGTGCCAGCAGCTCTGACAGGGAGAATTCACCCCTCCACTTT. Translation: CASSSDRENSPLHF. The entire variable domain, with the rest obtained from reference TRBV5-8 and TRBJ1-6, is as follows: EAGVTQSPTHLIKTRGQQATLRCSPISGHTSVYWYQQALGLGLQFLLWYDEGEERNRGNFPPRFSGRQFPNYSSELNVNALELEDSALYLCASSSDRENSPLHFGNGTRLTVT.

The chain recombines TRBV19 with TRBJ1-5, with D unclear. The length of the CDR3 is 14 residues. The V and J ends lost 3 bases and 7 bases respectively, with 13 bases between them. Germline CDR1 LNHDA, CDR2 SQIVND (reference sequence). The CDR3 region is CASSIELQYQPQHF. CDR3 bases: TGTGCCAGTAGTATCGAATTGCAGTACCAGCCCCAGCATTTT. The variable domain in full, with the rest retrieved from reference TRBV19 and TRBJ1-5, is DGGITQSPKYLFRKEGQNVTLSCEQNLNHDAMYWYRQDPGQGLRLIYYSQIVNDFQKGDIAEGYSVSREKKESFPLTVTSAQKNPTAFYLCASSIELQYQPQHFGDGTRLSIL.

Comment on this clone: This sample includes further DNA sequences coding for the same CDR3. The chain couples TRBV5-1 to TRBJ2-1; D remains ambiguous. The CDR3 is 15 residues long. CDR1 and CDR2 (germline): SGHRS, YFSETQ. Trimming removed 0 bases from V and 2 bases from J, with 9 bases in between. The CDR3 DNA reads as TGCGCCAGCAGCTTGGCCCCCGGTGCCTACAATGAGCAGTTCTTC. It specifies CASSLAPGAYNEQFF. The complete variable domain, with remaining parts taken from reference TRBV5-1 and TRBJ2-1, reads KAGVTQTPRYLIKTRGQQVTLSCSPISGHRSVSWYQQTPGQGLQFLFEYFSETQRNKGNFPGRFSGRQFSNSRSEMNVSTLELGDSALYLCASSLAPGAYNEQFFGPGTRLTVL.

The genes are TRBV5-1 and TRBJ1-1; D is possibly TRBD1 (6 bases). Trimming removed 0 bases from V and 5 bases from J, with 14 bases in between. CDR3 length equals 15 residues. Looked up from germline, CDR1 is SGHRS and CDR2 is YFSETQ. CDR3 DNA sequence: TGCGCCAGCAGCTTGGAACCGCAGGGGTTTACTGAAGCTTTCTTT. The encoded protein is CASSLEPQGFTEAFF.